The next 22 T cell receptor beta chains were all read from a single sample in a study of blood T cell repertoires in COVID-19. The assay was immunoSEQ multiplex PCR, and TCRdb's table has in-frame clones only and misses some. The table has fewer than 500,000 clones, over 75% seen once. The sequencing input was PBMCs or T cells enriched from blood (not recorded which). The receptors originated from a man between 25 and 39 years old who had recovered from COVID-19.

This chain links TRBV6-2 or TRBV6-3 with TRBJ1-2; D remains unclear. The CDR3 consists of 12 residues. The V gene's germline CDR1 is MNHEY and CDR2 SVGEGT. V was cut by 6 bases and J by 6 bases, with 11 bases left in between. CDR3: CASSRPRDGYTF. CDR3 bases: TGTGCCAGCAGCCGGCCCCGGGATGGCTACACCTTC.

The chain links TRBV19 to TRBJ1-2; D is perhaps TRBD1 (5 bases). V dropped 6 bases and J dropped 4 bases, with 12 bases sitting between them. This CDR3 contains 13 residues. Germline V gives CDR1 LNHDA, CDR2 SQIVND (reference sequence). CDR3 amino acids: CASSKGAIYGYTF. In DNA, the CDR3 is TGTGCCAGTAGCAAAGGGGCCATCTATGGCTACACCTTC.

This chain links TRBV30 with TRBJ1-4; a weak D match, TRBD1 (6 bases). Trimming left V 2 bases short and J 7 bases short, with 20 bases between. Germline CDR1 is GTSNPN and CDR2 is SVGIG (reference sequence). There are 16 residues in the CDR3. This CDR3 is CAWSPGHGGRIEKLFF. As DNA, the CDR3 is TGTGCCTGGAGTCCAGGACACGGGGGGCGAATTGAAAAACTGTTTTTT.

Only one count was recorded for this clone. Its ends do not fully match the called genes, so a read error is possible. This rearrangement joins TRBV7-7 to TRBJ2-1; TRBD1 might be the D (8 bases). Germline V gene lookup returns CDR1 SSHAT and CDR2 FNYEAQ (reference sequence). The CDR3 is 13 amino acids. Here the CDR3 reads CASSRDRREEQFF. The DNA of the CDR3 is TGTGCTAGCAGCAGGGACAGGCGGGAGGAGCAGTTCTTC.

This clone appeared a few times. This chain joins TRBV7-8 and TRBJ1-5; 9 bases are a match to TRBD1. Trimming cost V 5 bases and J 4 bases; bases outside gene matches: 6. The CDR3 contains 15 residues. Looked up from germline, CDR1 is SGHVS and CDR2 is FQNEAQ. Here the CDR3 reads CASSRDRARNQPQHF. CDR3 nucleotides: TGTGCCAGCAGCCGGGACAGGGCGAGGAATCAGCCCCAGCATTTT.

V usage is TRBV6-5 and J usage is TRBJ1-6; D unclear. The V end lost 5 bases, the J end lost 0 bases, and 5 bases lay between the germline ends. Per the germline V gene, CDR1 is MNHEY and CDR2 is SVGAGI. The CDR3 covers 14 residues. This chain's CDR3 is CASSRDSYNSPLHF. CDR3 coding DNA: TGTGCCAGCAGTCGCGACTCCTATAATTCACCCCTCCACTTT.

The V and J genes are TRBV6-5 and TRBJ1-6; 9 bases are shared with TRBD1. Germline loops: CDR1 MNHEY, CDR2 SVGAGI. CDR3 length equals 13 residues. Trimming cost V 6 bases and J 11 bases; bases outside gene matches: 5. The CDR3 is CASRVGTGTPLHF. In nucleotides, the CDR3 is TGTGCCAGCAGAGTGGGGACAGGGACACCCCTCCACTTT.

V gene TRBV6-1 combines with J gene TRBJ2-1; possibly TRBD1 for D (5 bases). V gave up 0 bases and J gave up 15 bases, with 15 bases separating them. CDR1 and CDR2 (germline): MNHNS, SASEGT. CDR3 length: 13 residues. The CDR3 region is CASSEAGIQVSFF. As DNA, the CDR3 is TGTGCCAGCAGTGAAGCGGGAATACAGGTGTCGTTCTTC.

The genes are TRBV5-1 and TRBJ1-2; D not resolved. Germline V CDR1 and CDR2: SGHRS, YFSETQ. Trimming removed 8 bases at V and 2 bases at J, with 19 bases between. This CDR3 is 15 amino acids long. This CDR3 reads CASWTQSGSNYGYTF. The CDR3 region has the DNA TGCGCCAGTTGGACTCAATCGGGGTCGAACTATGGCTACACCTTC.

The rearrangement uses TRBV10-2 and TRBJ2-1, with TRBD2 matching 13 bases. Germline CDR1 and CDR2: WSHSY and SAAADI. Trimming removed 8 bases from V and 7 bases from J; junction bases left unmatched: 5. The CDR3 spans 14 residues. CDR3 bases: TGCGCCAGCGGAACTAGCGGGGGGGGGAATGAGCAGTTCTTC. Amino acids: CASGTSGGGNEQFF.

The rearrangement uses TRBV11-3 and TRBJ2-3, with D perhaps matching TRBD2 (5 bases). In germline, CDR1 is SGHNT, CDR2 YENEEA. V lost 5 bases to trimming and J lost 3 bases, with 12 bases between them. This CDR3 is 14 amino acids long. The CDR3 spells CASSPGRGTDTQYF. The CDR3 DNA follows: TGTGCCAGCAGCCCCGGACGGGGTACAGATACGCAGTATTTT.

The chain links TRBV19 to TRBJ1-2, with 9 positions matching TRBD1. V gave up 0 bases and J gave up 2 bases; unmatched junction bases: 4. The CDR3 extends over 16 amino acids. Germline V CDR1 and CDR2: LNHDA, SQIVND (reference sequence). The CDR3 DNA sequence: TGTGCCAGTAGTATAGATGGGACAGGGTCCAACTATGGCTACACCTTC. It encodes CASSIDGTGSNYGYTF.

V gene TRBV3-1 (or the pseudogene TRBV3-2) combines with J gene TRBJ2-5; D not resolved. The CDR3 has 16 residues. The ends were cut back, 0 bases at V and 4 bases at J, with 15 bases in the middle. The germline CDR1 and CDR2 sequences are LGHDT and YNNKEL (reference sequence). The CDR3 sequence: CASSQDVARFGETQYF. CDR3 nucleotides: TGTGCCAGCAGCCAAGATGTTGCTAGATTCGGAGAGACCCAGTACTTC.

The sample holds a few counts of this clone. The chain combines TRBV6-2 or TRBV6-3 with TRBJ1-5; D is unclear. V was pared by 5 bases and J by 0 bases, with 14 bases between. CDR1 and CDR2 (germline): MNHEY, SVGEGT. This CDR3 contains 16 residues. The CDR3 DNA is TGTGCCAGCAGTGAGATCATAGCCTATAGCAATCAGCCCCAGCATTTT. Translating it yields CASSEIIAYSNQPQHF.

The gene calls are TRBV2 and TRBJ2-1, with D perhaps TRBD1 (5 bases). Per germline, CDR1 SNHLY and CDR2 FYNNEI. CDR3 length: 15 residues. V shed 2 bases and J shed 1 base, with 9 bases lying between them. CDR3 amino acids: CASSENTGSYNEQFF. CDR3 nucleotide sequence: TGTGCCAGCAGTGAAAACACAGGTTCCTACAATGAGCAGTTCTTC.

The rearrangement uses TRBV3-1 (or the pseudogene TRBV3-2) and TRBJ2-3, with D tentatively TRBD2 (6 bases). CDR3 length equals 16 residues. Trimming left V 2 bases short and J 5 bases short, with 17 bases between. The germline V gene encodes CDR1 LGHDT and CDR2 YNNKEL (reference sequence). The CDR3 reads CASSQRQTMGGDTQYF. CDR3 bases: TGTGCCAGCAGCCAACGCCAGACCATGGGGGGAGATACGCAGTATTTT.

DNA for the CDR3: TGCGCCAGCAGCGTAGGGACAGCCTACGAGCAGTACTTC. It codes for CASSVGTAYEQYF. This chain links TRBV5-1 with TRBJ2-7; 7 bases are shared with TRBD1. The CDR3 spans 13 residues. The germline V gene encodes CDR1 SGHRS and CDR2 YFSETQ. Unmatched junction bases numbered 3, after V lost 4 bases and J lost 2 bases.

This clone was seen only once. The chain employs TRBV19 and TRBJ2-1, with TRBD2 identical over 10 bases. J lost 8 bases, V lost 4 bases, and 5 bases had no gene match. In germline, CDR1 is LNHDA, CDR2 SQIVND (reference sequence). This CDR3 comprises 14 residues. The CDR3 sequence is CASSTGLAFDEQFF. The CDR3 DNA follows: TGTGCCAGTAGTACGGGACTAGCGTTCGATGAGCAGTTCTTC.

The chain is built from TRBV30 and TRBJ1-1; D call uncertain. CDR3 size: 12 residues. With 3 bases removed from V and 5 bases from J, the gap between germline ends came to 10 bases. Germline loops: CDR1 GTSNPN, CDR2 SVGIG (reference sequence). The CDR3 protein is CAWSYTGTEAFF. CDR3 coding DNA: TGTGCCTGGAGCTATACCGGGACTGAAGCTTTCTTT. Looking up the rest from reference TRBV30 and TRBJ1-1 gives the full variable domain: SQTIHQWPATLVQPVGSPLSLECTVEGTSNPNLYWYRQAAGRGLQLLFYSVGIGQISSEVPQNLSASRPQDRQFILSSKKLLLSDSGFYLCAWSYTGTEAFFGQGTRLTVV.

A single count supports this clone. The rearrangement joins TRBV10-3 to TRBJ1-2; D not resolved. The CDR3 extends over 12 amino acids. With 5 bases removed from V and 10 bases from J, the gap between germline ends came to 14 bases. Germline V CDR1 and CDR2: ENHRY, SYGVKD. CDR3 bases: TGTGCCATCAGTTTGGCAGTAGACTCCTACACCTTC. This codes for CAISLAVDSYTF.

The rearrangement links TRBV30 to TRBJ1-5, with 8 bases identical to TRBD1. This CDR3 comprises 13 residues. CDR1 and CDR2 from the germline V gene are GTSNPN and SVGIG (reference sequence). V trimming: 3 bases; J trimming: 4 bases; junction bases outside the gene matches: 2. In DNA, the CDR3 is TGTGCCTGGAGCAGGGGGCAGAATCAGCCCCAGCATTTT. Its translation: CAWSRGQNQPQHF.

The chain employs TRBV9 and TRBJ2-2, with 7 bases identical to TRBD2. Germline trimming cut 4 bases from V and 0 bases from J; bases unmatched to any gene: 6. CDR1 is SGDLS and CDR2 is YYNGEE in the germline V gene. This CDR3 spans 16 amino acids. The DNA of the CDR3 is TGTGCCAGCAGCCGACTAGCCGCCACGAACACCGGGGAGCTGTTTTTT. Protein: CASSRLAATNTGELFF.